The rows below give T cell receptor beta chains drawn from one sample of a study of T-cell memory formation after mild COVID-19. TCRdb independently ran MiXCR on the 5' RACE reads; one entry per CDR3 protein. The table has around 200,000 distinct CDR3 sequences, over 9.5% seen once. The sample consisted of PBMCs or a T cell subset sorted from them (not recorded which). The receptors derive from a man between 18 and 35 years old who had mild COVID-19 (a few samples of this study predate the infection). Cell type and time point are not known. The conserved cysteine and the conserved F or W are not part of the CDR3 here. Size tells how often a clone was seen (once, few, many) or the class of an expanded clone, and some rows leave it out.

V,size,J,CDR3
TRBV3-1,.,TRBJ2-1,ASSQVGGDYNEQF
TRBV6-1,.,TRBJ1-1,ASRLGVSTEAF
TRBV5-1,.,TRBJ2-3,ASSLTSGGSYTQY
TRBV7-2,few,TRBJ1-5,ASSLGGGSYQPQH
TRBV7-2,.,TRBJ2-2,ASSLGLYTGELF
TRBV5-3,.,TRBJ1-5,ARSAKGRNQPQH
TRBV12-3/TRBV12-4,.,TRBJ1-5,ASSFLTVGNQPQH
TRBV7-2,few,TRBJ1-6,ASSSSPGTIGSPLH
TRBV10-3,.,TRBJ2-7,AISERGGSEQY
TRBV7-9,few,TRBJ2-5,ASRNNDWTGRETQY
TRBV11-2,.,TRBJ2-1,ASSLDRGREQF
TRBV7-6,.,TRBJ2-1,ASSLVASGYNEQF
TRBV5-5,many,TRBJ1-1,ASSSSRQNTEAF
TRBV12-3/TRBV12-4,few,TRBJ1-2,ASSQGPRNYGYT
TRBV4-3,.,TRBJ2-1,ASSQYLAGVYNEQF
TRBV28,.,TRBJ2-3,ASSTSAGATDTQY
TRBV6-5,many,TRBJ1-5,ASRESSNQPQH
TRBV20-1,few,TRBJ1-5,SASLVGLQH
TRBV28,.,TRBJ1-3,ASIYQGNGNTIY
TRBV7-9,once,TRBJ1-5,ASSETGDAGNQPQH
TRBV7-2,few,TRBJ1-5,ASSSQGGNQPQH
TRBV7-9,.,TRBJ2-5,ASSLSARTGGRSMETQY
TRBV5-6,.,TRBJ2-6,ASSSLPVAGANVLT
TRBV7-9,many,TRBJ2-7,ASSFRDVYEQY
TRBV18,few,TRBJ1-2,ASSRRTGTGAFDGYT
TRBV15,.,TRBJ2-1,ATSSFGGGKVYNEQF
TRBV7-2,few,TRBJ1-2,ASSLGTAANYGYT
TRBV12-3/TRBV12-4,.,TRBJ2-3,ASSRRLAADTDTQY
TRBV5-1,few,TRBJ2-2,ASTFHTNTGELF
TRBV2,.,TRBJ2-1,ASRGSAGGDEQF
TRBV27,few,TRBJ2-1,ASSLGMGTGGFPEQF
TRBV5-1,few,TRBJ2-1,ASRELAKNEQF
TRBV20-1,.,TRBJ2-5,SARSAGASETQY
TRBV18,few,TRBJ2-3,ASSPPQGRNTDTQY
TRBV28,.,TRBJ2-6,ASSATGRGAGANVLT
TRBV20-1,few,TRBJ2-1,STNQGVRYNEQF
TRBV12-5,.,TRBJ2-2,ASGADRVNTGELF
TRBV10-1,few,TRBJ2-5,ASSGPGTSGAETQY
TRBV6-5,.,TRBJ2-3,ARQGASDTQY
TRBV20-1,.,TRBJ2-1,SAWAPRYNEQF
TRBV7-2,.,TRBJ1-6,ASRQGLASPLH
TRBV18,.,TRBJ2-3,ASSPPAGRDSTDTQY
TRBV18,few,TRBJ2-5,ASSTTSGEETQY
TRBV5-1,.,TRBJ2-5,ASSQGQGYETQY
TRBV9,few,TRBJ1-2,ASSVVSGANYGYT
TRBV29-1,.,TRBJ1-2,SVSGSRTGPDGYT
TRBV7-9,many,TRBJ2-1,ASRLAGGGFNEQF
TRBV6-6,.,TRBJ1-3,ASSMGNTIY
TRBV12-3/TRBV12-4,few,TRBJ1-1,ASSLSDLLEAF
TRBV4-3,.,TRBJ2-2,ASSQDAYTGELF
TRBV7-2,.,TRBJ1-2,ASSSRTGTDGYT
TRBV9,.,TRBJ2-3,ASSVFGDTQY
TRBV4-2,few,TRBJ1-1,ASSQDARGVTEAF
TRBV11-2,.,TRBJ2-1,ASSPGLAPYNEQF
TRBV7-2,.,TRBJ1-2,ASSFRIGSGYT